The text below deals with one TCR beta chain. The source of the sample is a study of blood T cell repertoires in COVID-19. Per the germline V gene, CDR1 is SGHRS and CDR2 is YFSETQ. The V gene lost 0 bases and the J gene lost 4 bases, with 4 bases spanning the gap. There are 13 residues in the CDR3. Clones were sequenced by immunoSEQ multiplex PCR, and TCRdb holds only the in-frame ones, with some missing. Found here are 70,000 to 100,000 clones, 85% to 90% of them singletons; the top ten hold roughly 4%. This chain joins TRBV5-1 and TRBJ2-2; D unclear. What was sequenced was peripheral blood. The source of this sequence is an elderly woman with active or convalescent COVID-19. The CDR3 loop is CASSLGATGELFF. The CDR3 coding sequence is TGCGCCAGCAGCTTGGGCGCCACCGGGGAGCTGTTTTTT.